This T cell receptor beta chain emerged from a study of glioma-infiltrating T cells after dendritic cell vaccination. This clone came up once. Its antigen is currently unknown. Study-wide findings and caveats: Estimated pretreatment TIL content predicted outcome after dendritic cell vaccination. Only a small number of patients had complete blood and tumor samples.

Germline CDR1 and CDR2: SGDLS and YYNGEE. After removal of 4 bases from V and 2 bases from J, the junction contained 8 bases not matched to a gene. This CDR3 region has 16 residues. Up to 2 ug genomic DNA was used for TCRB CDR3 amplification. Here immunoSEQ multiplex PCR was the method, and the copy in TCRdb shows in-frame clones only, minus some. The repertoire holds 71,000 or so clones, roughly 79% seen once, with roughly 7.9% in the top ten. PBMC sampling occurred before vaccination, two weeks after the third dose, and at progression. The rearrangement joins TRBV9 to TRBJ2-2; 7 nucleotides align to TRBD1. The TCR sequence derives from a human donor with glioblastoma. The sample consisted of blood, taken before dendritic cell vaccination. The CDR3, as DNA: TGTGCCAGCAGCCGGGACAGCCCCCCCAACACCGGGGAGCTGTTTTTT. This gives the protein CASSRDSPPNTGELFF.